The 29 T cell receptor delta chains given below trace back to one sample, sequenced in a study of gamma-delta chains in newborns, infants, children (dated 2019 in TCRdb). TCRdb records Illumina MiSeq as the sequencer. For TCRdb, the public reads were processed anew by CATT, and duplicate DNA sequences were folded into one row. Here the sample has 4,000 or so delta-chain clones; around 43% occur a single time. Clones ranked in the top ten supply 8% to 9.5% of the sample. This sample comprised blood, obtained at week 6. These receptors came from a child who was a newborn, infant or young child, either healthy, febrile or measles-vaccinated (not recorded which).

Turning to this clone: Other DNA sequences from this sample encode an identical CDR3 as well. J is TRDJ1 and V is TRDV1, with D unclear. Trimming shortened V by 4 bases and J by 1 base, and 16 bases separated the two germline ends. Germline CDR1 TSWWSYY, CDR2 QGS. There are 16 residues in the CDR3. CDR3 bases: TGTGCTCTTGGGGCTTACCCATCACCGAGCACCGATAAACTCATCTTT. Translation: CALGAYPSPSTDKLIF.

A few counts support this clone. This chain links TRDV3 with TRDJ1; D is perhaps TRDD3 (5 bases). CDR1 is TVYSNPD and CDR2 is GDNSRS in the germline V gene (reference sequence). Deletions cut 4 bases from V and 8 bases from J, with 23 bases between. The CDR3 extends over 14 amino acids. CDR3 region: CASSRSGERRKLIF. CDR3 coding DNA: TGTGCCTCCTCAAGGTCAGGGGAAAGAAGGAAACTCATCTTT.

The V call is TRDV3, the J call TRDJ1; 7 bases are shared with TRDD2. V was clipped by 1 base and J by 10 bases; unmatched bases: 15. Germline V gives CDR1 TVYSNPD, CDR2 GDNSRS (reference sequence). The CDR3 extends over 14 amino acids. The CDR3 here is CAFNGFPTLERLIF. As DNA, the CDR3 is TGTGCCTTTAATGGCTTTCCTACTTTGGAGCGACTCATCTTT.

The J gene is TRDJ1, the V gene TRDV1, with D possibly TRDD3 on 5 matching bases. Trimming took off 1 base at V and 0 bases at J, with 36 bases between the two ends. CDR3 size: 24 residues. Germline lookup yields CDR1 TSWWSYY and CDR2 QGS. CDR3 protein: CALGEPGGGSRTGGTTLYTDKLIF. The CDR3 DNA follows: TGTGCTCTTGGGGAACCCGGGGGGGGCTCACGTACTGGAGGAACTACTCTGTACACCGATAAACTCATCTTT.

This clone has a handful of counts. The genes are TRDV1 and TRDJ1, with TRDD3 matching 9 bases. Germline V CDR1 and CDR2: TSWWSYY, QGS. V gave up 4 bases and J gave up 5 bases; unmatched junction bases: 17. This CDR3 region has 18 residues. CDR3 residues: CALGGDLPSGDTQDKLIF. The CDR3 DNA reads TGTGCTCTTGGGGGGGACCTTCCTTCCGGGGATACGCAGGATAAACTCATCTTT.

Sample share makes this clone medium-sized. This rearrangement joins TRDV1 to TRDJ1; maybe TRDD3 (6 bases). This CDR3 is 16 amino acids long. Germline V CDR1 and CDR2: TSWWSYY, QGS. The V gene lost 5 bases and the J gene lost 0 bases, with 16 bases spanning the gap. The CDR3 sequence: CALGKPLLGYTDKLIF. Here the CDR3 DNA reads TGTGCTCTTGGGAAGCCCCTACTGGGTTACACCGATAAACTCATCTTT.

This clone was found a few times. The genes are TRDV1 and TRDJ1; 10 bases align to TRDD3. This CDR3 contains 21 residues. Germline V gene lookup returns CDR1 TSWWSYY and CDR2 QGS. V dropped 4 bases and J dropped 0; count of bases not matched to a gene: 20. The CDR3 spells CALGVTSSLLGDVLYTDKLIF. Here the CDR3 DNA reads TGTGCTCTTGGGGTAACTTCCTCCCTACTGGGGGATGTTTTATACACCGATAAACTCATCTTT.

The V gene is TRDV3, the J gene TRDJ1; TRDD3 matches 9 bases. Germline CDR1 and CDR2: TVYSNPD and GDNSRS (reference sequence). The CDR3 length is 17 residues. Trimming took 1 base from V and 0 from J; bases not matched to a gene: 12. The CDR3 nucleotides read TGTGCCTTTACACTCGGTACTGGGGGAATGTACACCGATAAACTCATCTTT. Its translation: CAFTLGTGGMYTDKLIF.

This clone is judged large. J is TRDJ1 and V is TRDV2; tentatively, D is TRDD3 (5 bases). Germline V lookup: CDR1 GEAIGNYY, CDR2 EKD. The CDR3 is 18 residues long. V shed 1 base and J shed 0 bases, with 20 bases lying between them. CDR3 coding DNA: TGTGCCTGTGACACGCGATGGGGACCCGTGGCGTACACCGATAAACTCATCTTT. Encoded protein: CACDTRWGPVAYTDKLIF.

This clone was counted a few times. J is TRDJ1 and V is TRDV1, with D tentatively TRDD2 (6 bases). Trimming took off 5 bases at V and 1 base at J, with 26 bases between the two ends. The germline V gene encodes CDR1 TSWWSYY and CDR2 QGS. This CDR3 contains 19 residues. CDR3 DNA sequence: TGTGCTCTTGGGCCGCTTCCTTTCCGTACTGGTCCAACCACCGATAAACTCATCTTT. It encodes CALGPLPFRTGPTTDKLIF.

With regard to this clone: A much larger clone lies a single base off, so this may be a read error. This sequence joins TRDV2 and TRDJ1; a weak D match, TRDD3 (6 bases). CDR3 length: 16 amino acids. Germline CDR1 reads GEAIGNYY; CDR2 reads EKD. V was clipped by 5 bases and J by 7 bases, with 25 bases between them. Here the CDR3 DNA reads TGTGCCTGTGGCACGTTGGAGGGGCTGGGGCCGGGTAAACTCATCTTT. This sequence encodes CACGTLEGLGPGKLIF.

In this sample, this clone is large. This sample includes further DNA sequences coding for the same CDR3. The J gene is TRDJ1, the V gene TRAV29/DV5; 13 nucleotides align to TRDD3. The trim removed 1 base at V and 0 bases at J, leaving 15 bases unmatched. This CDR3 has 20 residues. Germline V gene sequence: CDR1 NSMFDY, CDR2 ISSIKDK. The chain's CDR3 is CAASPPVTGGYAKYTDKLIF. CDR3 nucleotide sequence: TGTGCAGCAAGCCCTCCTGTGACTGGGGGATACGCAAAATACACCGATAAACTCATCTTT.

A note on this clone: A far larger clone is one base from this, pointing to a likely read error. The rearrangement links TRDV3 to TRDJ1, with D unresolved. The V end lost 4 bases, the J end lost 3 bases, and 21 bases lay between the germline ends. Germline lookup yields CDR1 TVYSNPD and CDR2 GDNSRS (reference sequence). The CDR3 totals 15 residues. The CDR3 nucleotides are TGTGCCTCTAGCGTACTGTTAGTTATCTCCGATAAACTCATCTTT. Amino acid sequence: CASSVLLVISDKLIF.

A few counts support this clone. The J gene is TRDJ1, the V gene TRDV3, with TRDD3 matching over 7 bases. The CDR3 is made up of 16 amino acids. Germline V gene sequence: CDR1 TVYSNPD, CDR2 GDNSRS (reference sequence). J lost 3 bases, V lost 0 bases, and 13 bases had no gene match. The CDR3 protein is CAFRPTWLGASDKLIF. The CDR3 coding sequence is TGTGCCTTTAGGCCCACGTGGCTGGGGGCCTCCGATAAACTCATCTTT.

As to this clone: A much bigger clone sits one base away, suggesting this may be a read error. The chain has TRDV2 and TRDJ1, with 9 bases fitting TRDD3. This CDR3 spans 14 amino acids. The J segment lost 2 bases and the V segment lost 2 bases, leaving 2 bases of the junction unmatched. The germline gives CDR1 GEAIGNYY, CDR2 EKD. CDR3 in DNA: TGTGCCTGTGACAATCTGGGGGATACCGATAAACTCATCTTT. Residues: CACDNLGDTDKLIF.

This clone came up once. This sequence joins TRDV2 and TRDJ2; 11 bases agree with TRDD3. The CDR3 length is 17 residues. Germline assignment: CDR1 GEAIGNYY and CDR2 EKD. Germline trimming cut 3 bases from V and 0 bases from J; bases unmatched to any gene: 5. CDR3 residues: CACDFLLGDTLTAQLFF. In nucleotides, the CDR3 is TGTGCCTGTGACTTCCTACTGGGGGATACTTTGACAGCACAACTCTTCTTT.

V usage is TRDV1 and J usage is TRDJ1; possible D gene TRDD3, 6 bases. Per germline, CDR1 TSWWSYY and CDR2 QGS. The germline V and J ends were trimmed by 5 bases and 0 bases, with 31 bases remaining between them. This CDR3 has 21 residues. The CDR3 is CALGSPSYAWGGALYTDKLIF. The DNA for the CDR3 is TGTGCTCTTGGGTCTCCTTCATACGCCTGGGGTGGGGCCCTGTACACCGATAAACTCATCTTT.

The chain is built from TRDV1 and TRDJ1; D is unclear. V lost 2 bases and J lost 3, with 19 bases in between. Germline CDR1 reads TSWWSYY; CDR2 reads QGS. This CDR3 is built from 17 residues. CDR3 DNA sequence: TGTGCTCTTGGGGAAGCAACTCGCCTCCGTGGGTCCGATAAACTCATCTTT. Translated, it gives CALGEATRLRGSDKLIF.

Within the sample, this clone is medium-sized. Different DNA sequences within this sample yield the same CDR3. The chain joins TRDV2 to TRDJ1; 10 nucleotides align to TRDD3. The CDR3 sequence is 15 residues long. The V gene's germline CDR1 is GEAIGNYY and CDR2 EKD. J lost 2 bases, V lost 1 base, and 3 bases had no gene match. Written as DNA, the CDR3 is TGTGCCTGTGACACTTTACTGGGGGATACCGATAAACTCATCTTT. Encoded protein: CACDTLLGDTDKLIF.

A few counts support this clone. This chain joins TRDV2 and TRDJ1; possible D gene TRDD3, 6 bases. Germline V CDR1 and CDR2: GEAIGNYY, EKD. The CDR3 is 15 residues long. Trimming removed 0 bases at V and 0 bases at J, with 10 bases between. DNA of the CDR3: TGTGCCTGTGACACCGTGGGGGGTTACACCGATAAACTCATCTTT. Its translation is CACDTVGGYTDKLIF.

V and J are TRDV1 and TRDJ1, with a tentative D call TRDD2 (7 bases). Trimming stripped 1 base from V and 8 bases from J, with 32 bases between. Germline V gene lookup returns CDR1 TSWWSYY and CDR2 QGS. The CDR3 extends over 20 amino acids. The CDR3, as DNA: TGTGCTCTTGGGGAACCATCTCGCCTTCCTGCAATGGTGGGGATTGACAAACTCATCTTT. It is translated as CALGEPSRLPAMVGIDKLIF.

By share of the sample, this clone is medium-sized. DNA for the CDR3: TGTGCCTGTGACACCGAGGGGATACGCACCGATAAACTCATCTTT. Residues: CACDTEGIRTDKLIF. This sequence joins TRDV2 and TRDJ1, with TRDD3 matching over 9 bases. V was pared by 0 bases and J by 1 base, with 2 bases of the junction left unmatched. CDR3 size: 15 residues. CDR1 and CDR2 from the germline V gene are GEAIGNYY and EKD.

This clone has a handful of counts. The CDR3 bases are TGTGCTCTTGGGGAACTGGGGGGAGTGGGCCGGACCGATAAACTCATCTTT. Translation: CALGELGGVGRTDKLIF. The chain recombines TRDV1 with TRDJ1; D may be TRDD3 (6 bases). The germline CDR1 and CDR2 sequences are TSWWSYY and QGS. This CDR3 is 17 amino acids long. Trimming took off 0 bases at V and 2 bases at J, with 16 bases between the two ends.

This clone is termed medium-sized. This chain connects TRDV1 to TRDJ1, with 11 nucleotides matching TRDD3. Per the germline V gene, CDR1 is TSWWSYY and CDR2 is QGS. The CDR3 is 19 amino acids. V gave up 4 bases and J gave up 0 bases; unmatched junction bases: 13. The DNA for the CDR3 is TGTGCTCTTGGGGCCCCTCCGCATGGGGGATACGGGAACACCGATAAACTCATCTTT. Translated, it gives CALGAPPHGGYGNTDKLIF.

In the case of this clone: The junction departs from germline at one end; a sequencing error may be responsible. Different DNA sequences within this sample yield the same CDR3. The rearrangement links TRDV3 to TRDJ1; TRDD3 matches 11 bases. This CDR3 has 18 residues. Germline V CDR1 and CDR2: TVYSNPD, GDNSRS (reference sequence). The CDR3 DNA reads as TGTGCCTCCGGAAAGCTTCCTACAGCCATTGGGGGATACGCTCCGCTCATCTTC. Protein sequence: CASGKLPTAIGGYAPLIF.

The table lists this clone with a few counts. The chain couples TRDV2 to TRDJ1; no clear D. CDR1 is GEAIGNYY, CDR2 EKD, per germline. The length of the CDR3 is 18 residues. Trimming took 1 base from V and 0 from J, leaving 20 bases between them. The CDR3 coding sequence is TGTGCCTGTGACACGAAGTACTCCCCCTCGTGGTACACCGATAAACTCATCTTT. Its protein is CACDTKYSPSWYTDKLIF.

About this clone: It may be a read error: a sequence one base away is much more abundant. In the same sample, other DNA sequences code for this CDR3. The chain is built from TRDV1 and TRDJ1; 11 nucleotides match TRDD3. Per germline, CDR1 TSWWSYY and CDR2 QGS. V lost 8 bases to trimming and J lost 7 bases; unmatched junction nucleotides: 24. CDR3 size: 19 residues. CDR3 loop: CALTSFPTQWGIRAGKLIF. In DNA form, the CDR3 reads TGTGCTCTTACTTCCTTTCCTACGCAGTGGGGGATACGCGCGGGTAAACTCATCTTT.

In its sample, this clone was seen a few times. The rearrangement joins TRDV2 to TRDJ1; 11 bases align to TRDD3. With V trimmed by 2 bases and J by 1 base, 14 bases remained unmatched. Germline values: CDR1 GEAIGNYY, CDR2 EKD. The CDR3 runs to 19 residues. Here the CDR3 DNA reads TGTGCCTGTGACAGGTTAAGTCTGGGGGATACAGCGAGCACCGATAAACTCATCTTT. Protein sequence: CACDRLSLGDTASTDKLIF.

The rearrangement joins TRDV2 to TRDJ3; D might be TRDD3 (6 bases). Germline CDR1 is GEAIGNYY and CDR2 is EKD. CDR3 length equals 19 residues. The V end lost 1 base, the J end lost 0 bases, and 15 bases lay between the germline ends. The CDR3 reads CACDTTGDPFSWDTRQMFF. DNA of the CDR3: TGTGCCTGTGACACAACGGGGGACCCGTTCTCCTGGGACACCCGACAGATGTTTTTC.